This T cell receptor (beta chain) was captured by sequencing in a study of naive and memory T cell subsets. Both TRBC1 and TRBC2 were covered by a beta constant-region primer of two equimolar oligonucleotides. Nested alpha and beta constant-region primers with the SP2 primer drove four PCR rounds on ligated cDNA. Each CDR3 protein is one row after TCRdb ran MiXCR on the UMI-ligation and nested PCR reads. Of 100,000 to 150,000 distinct CDR3 sequences in the sample, 35% to 40% were seen once. General study results and limits: TCR counts from RNA may reflect activation-linked expression changes.

This clonotype occurred a few times. Antigen: not known. The origin of this receptor is a human donor in good health. The sequencing sample was made of central memory CD4+ T cells from blood.

CDR3 DNA: TGTGCCAGCACCTGGGGTGATAATCAGCCCCAGCATTTT. This codes for CASTWGDNQPQHF. This chain uses TRBV21-1 with TRBJ1-5. TRBV21-1 is flagged as a pseudogene. The CDR3 spans 13 residues.